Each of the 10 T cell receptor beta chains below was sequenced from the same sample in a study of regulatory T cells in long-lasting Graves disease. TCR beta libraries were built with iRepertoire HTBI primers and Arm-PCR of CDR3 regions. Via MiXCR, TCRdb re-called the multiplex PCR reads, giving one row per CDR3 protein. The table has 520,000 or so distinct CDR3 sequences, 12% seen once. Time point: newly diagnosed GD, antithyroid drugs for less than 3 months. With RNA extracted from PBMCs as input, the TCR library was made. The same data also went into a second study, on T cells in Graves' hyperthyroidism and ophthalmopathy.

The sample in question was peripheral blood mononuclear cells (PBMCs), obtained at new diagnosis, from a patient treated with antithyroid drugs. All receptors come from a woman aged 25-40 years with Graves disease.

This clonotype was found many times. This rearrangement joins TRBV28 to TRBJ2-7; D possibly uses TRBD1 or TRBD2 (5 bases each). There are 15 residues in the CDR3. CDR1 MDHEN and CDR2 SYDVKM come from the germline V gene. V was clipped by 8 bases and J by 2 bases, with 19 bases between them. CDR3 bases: TGTGCCAGCCGGGGCAGGGAAAACCTAGCCTACGAGCAGTACTTC. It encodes CASRGRENLAYEQYF.

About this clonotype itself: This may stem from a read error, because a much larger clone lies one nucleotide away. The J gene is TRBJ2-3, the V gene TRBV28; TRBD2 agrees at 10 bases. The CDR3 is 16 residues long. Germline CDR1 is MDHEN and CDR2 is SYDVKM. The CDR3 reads CASGLYLAGVADTQYF. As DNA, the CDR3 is TGTGCCAGCGGTTTATACCTAGCGGGAGTAGCAGATACGCAGTATTTT.

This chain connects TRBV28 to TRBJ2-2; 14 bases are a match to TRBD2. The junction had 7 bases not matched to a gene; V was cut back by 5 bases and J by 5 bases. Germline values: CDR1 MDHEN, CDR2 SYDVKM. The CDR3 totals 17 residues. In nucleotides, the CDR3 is TGTGCCAGCAGTACGGGACTAGCGGGAGTTTGGACCGGGGAGCTGTTTTTT. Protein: CASSTGLAGVWTGELFF.

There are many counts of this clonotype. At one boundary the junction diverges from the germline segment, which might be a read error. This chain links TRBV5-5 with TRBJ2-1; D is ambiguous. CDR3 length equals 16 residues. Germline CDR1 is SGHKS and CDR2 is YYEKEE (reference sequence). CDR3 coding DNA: TGCGCCAGCAGCCAAGATCGGCAGAACTACTACAATGAGCAGTTCTTC. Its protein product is CASSQDRQNYYNEQFF.

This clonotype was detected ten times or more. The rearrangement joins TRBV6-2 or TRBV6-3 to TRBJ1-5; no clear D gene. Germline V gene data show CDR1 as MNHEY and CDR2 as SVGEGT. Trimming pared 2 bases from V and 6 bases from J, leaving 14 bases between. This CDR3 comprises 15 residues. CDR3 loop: CASSYRPEAIQPQHF. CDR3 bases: TGTGCCAGCAGTTACAGGCCGGAGGCGATTCAGCCCCAGCATTTT.

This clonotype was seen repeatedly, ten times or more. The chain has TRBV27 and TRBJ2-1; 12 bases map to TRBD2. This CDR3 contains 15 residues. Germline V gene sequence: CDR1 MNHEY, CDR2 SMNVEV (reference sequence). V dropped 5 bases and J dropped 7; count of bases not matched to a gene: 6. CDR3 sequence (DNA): TGTGCCAGCAGTCTAGCGGGAGGGCCAAGGAATGAGCAGTTCTTC. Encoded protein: CASSLAGGPRNEQFF.

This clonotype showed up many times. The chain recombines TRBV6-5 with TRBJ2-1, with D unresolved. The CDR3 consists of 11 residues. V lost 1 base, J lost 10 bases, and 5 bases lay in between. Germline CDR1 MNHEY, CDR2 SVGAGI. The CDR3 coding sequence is TGTGCCAGCAGTTACTTCTACGAGCAGTTCTTC. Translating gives CASSYFYEQFF.

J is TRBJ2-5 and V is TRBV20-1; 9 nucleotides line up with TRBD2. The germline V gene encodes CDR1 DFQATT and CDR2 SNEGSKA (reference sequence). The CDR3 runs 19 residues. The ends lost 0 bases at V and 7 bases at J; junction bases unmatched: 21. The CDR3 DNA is TGCAGTGCTAGAGATCGTCCGCTAGCGGGACCGGGGAGGATGGCGACCCAGTACTTC. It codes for CSARDRPLAGPGRMATQYF.

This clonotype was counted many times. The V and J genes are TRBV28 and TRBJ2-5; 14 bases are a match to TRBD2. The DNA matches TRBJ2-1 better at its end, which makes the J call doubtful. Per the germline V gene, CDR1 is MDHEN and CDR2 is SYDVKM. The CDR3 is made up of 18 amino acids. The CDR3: CASRERGLAGEGYNEQFF. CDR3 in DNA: TGTGCCAGCAGGGAACGGGGACTAGCGGGAGAAGGGTACAATGAGCAGTTCTTC.

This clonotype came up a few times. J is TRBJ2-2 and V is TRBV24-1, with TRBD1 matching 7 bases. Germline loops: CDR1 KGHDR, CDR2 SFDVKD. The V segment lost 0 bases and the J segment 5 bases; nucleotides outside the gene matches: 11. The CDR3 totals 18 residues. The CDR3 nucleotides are TGTGCCACCAGTGATTTGCCGTCATTGACAGGGACAACCGGGGAGCTGTTTTTT. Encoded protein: CATSDLPSLTGTTGELFF.